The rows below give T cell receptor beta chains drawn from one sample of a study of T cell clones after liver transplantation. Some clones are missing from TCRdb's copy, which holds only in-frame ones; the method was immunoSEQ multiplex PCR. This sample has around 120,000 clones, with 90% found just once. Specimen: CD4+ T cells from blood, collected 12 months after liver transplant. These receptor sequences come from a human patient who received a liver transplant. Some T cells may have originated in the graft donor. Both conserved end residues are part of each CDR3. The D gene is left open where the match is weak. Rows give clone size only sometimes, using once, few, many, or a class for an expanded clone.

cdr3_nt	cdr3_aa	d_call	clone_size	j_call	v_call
TGCGCCAGCAGTGAGTCGGGCTCGTACGAGCAGTACTTC	CASSESGSYEQYF	NA	NA	TRBJ2-7	TRBV10-1
TGTGCCACCAGCAGAGATCGGGCCGGGGAGCTGTTTTTT	CATSRDRAGELFF	NA	NA	TRBJ2-2	TRBV15
TGTGCCAGCAGTGAAACTAGGGTTACTGAAGCTTTCTTT	CASSETRVTEAFF	NA	NA	TRBJ1-1	TRBV6-1
TGTGCCAGCAGCTTAACGCAACTAGCGGTTAACACCGGGGAGCTGTTTTTT	CASSLTQLAVNTGELFF	TRBD2	NA	TRBJ2-2	TRBV7-3
TGTGCCAGCAGCTTAGGAACTAGCGGGGGCAACACCGGGGAGCTGTTTTTT	CASSLGTSGGNTGELFF	TRBD2	NA	TRBJ2-2	TRBV7-6
TGTGCCAGCAGCGTTTTAATGGGGACAGGGGGTGGCTACACCTTC	CASSVLMGTGGGYTF	TRBD1	NA	TRBJ1-2	TRBV9
TGTGCCAGCTCACCAGGGGGCAGGAATCAGCCCCAGCATTTT	CASSPGGRNQPQHF	NA	NA	TRBJ1-5	TRBV18
TGTGCCAGTAGTAGCGGACTAGCGGGAGGGAGCTCCTACAATGAGCAGTTCTTC	CASSSGLAGGSSYNEQFF	TRBD2	NA	TRBJ2-1	TRBV19
TGTGCCAGCAGAGGTGACGGGGAGACCCAGTACTTC	CASRGDGETQYF	NA	NA	TRBJ2-5	TRBV5-4
TGCGCCAGCAGCTTGGCCCGGCTAGCGGTACTGGACAATGAGCAGTTCTTC	CASSLARLAVLDNEQFF	TRBD2	NA	TRBJ2-1	TRBV5-1
TGCAGCGCACTAGTGCCGGGACAGGGAGGCAATGAGCAGTTCTTC	CSALVPGQGGNEQFF	TRBD1	NA	TRBJ2-1	TRBV29-1
TGTGCCAGCAGTCCTGGGCAGGGGGCGCGGGAGACCCAGTACTTC	CASSPGQGARETQYF	TRBD1	NA	TRBJ2-5	TRBV2
TGTGCCAGCAGCTTAGAGACAGGGGGCTACGAGCAGTACTTC	CASSLETGGYEQYF	TRBD1	NA	TRBJ2-7	TRBV11-3
TGCGCCAGCAGCCAAGGACGAGGACGGGGTCGCACAGATACGCAGTATTTT	CASSQGRGRGRTDTQYF	NA	NA	TRBJ2-3	TRBV4-1
TGTGCCAGCAGCTTAGCCCCACTAGCGGTCAATGAGCAGTTCTTC	CASSLAPLAVNEQFF	TRBD2	NA	TRBJ2-1	TRBV7-8
TGTGCCAGCAGCTTGGACCTGACAGGGTCCGGGGAAAAACTGTTTTTT	CASSLDLTGSGEKLFF	TRBD1	once	TRBJ1-4	TRBV5-5
TGTGCCAGCAGCGTAGACAGGGCAAGAAACACCATATATTTT	CASSVDRARNTIYF	NA	NA	TRBJ1-3	TRBV9
TGTGCCAGCAGTGAAAATCAGGGCCTGGGCGCCGGGGAGCTGTTTTTT	CASSENQGLGAGELFF	NA	NA	TRBJ2-2	TRBV6-1
TGTGCCAGCAGCTTTCTTCCTCTAGCGGACAGCTCCTACGAGCAGTACTTC	CASSFLPLADSSYEQYF	NA	NA	TRBJ2-7	TRBV5-8
TGTGCCAGCAGCCCGGAGGGGGTAAATACGCAGTATTTT	CASSPEGVNTQYF	NA	once	TRBJ2-3	TRBV7-2
TGCGCCAGCAGCTCCGGGAGGAGCTCCTACAATGAGCAGTTCTTC	CASSSGRSSYNEQFF	TRBD2	NA	TRBJ2-1	TRBV5-1
TGTGCCAGCAGCGGGGGCGCGAGCAGACGCAATCAGCCCCAGCATTTT	CASSGGASRRNQPQHF	NA	NA	TRBJ1-5	TRBV6-6
TGTGCCAGCAGTCTCCGGGAGGTAATTGACAATGAGCAGTTCTTC	CASSLREVIDNEQFF	TRBD2	NA	TRBJ2-1	TRBV2
TGCGCCAGCAGGCCTTGGGCGGTTATTAATGAAAAACTGTTTTTT	CASRPWAVINEKLFF	NA	NA	TRBJ1-4	TRBV4-1
TGTGCCAGCAGTCGGGACAGATTCTATGGCTACACCTTC	CASSRDRFYGYTF	TRBD1	NA	TRBJ1-2	TRBV28
TGTGCCAGTAGTCCCGGGGGACGGGGTAACGACGAGCAGTACTTC	CASSPGGRGNDEQYF	NA	NA	TRBJ2-7	TRBV19
TGTGCCAGCAGTTTATCGGGCAAGATCTACGAGCAGTACTTC	CASSLSGKIYEQYF	NA	NA	TRBJ2-7	TRBV27
TGTGCCAGCAGTTACGGAGGCCAGCAGTACTTC	CASSYGGQQYF	NA	NA	TRBJ2-7	TRBV6-6
TGTGCCAGCAGTTTTGGGGGGCGGGCAAATCAGCCCCAGCATTTT	CASSFGGRANQPQHF	NA	NA	TRBJ1-5	TRBV28
TGCGCCAGCAGCCGAACTAGCGGGAGGCAGTTAGATACGCAGTATTTT	CASSRTSGRQLDTQYF	TRBD2	NA	TRBJ2-3	TRBV4-1
TGTGCCAGCAGTTATAAGGGAGTAGATACGCAGTATTTT	CASSYKGVDTQYF	NA	NA	TRBJ2-3	TRBV6-5
TGTGCCAGCAGTTTAGAGGGCGGACGAACATACGAGCAGTACTTC	CASSLEGGRTYEQYF	NA	NA	TRBJ2-7	TRBV27
TGTGCCAGCAGCCTAAACAGCGGCCAAGAGACCCAGTACTTC	CASSLNSGQETQYF	NA	NA	TRBJ2-5	TRBV7-2
TGTGCCAGCAGCCTGTCAGGGAATACGCAGTATTTT	CASSLSGNTQYF	NA	NA	TRBJ2-3	TRBV7-6
TGTGCTAGCAGCTTAGGAGTAAGCGGATCCTACAATGAGCAGTTCTTC	CASSLGVSGSYNEQFF	NA	few	TRBJ2-1	TRBV7-7
TGTGCCAGCAGCCCGGGACTAGAAGGGGGAGAGACCCAGTACTTC	CASSPGLEGGETQYF	TRBD2	once	TRBJ2-5	TRBV5-6
TGCAGCGTTGAAGGACGGGGACCCCAGGGGGCTTTCTTT	CSVEGRGPQGAFF	NA	NA	TRBJ1-1	TRBV29-1
TGTGCCAGCAGCGTAGGACCAGATACGCAGTATTTT	CASSVGPDTQYF	NA	NA	TRBJ2-3	TRBV9
TGTGCCAGCAGTTTTGGGACTGTATCCTACGAGCAGTACTTC	CASSFGTVSYEQYF	NA	NA	TRBJ2-7	TRBV28
TGCGCCAGCAGCCTAGGACAGGATGACCAGCCCCAGCATTTT	CASSLGQDDQPQHF	TRBD1	NA	TRBJ1-5	TRBV5-1
TGTGCCAGCAGCCAAGATCCGCAGGGTAGCGGGAGCTCCTACGAGCAGTACTTC	CASSQDPQGSGSSYEQYF	TRBD2	few	TRBJ2-7	TRBV4-2
TGTGCCAGCAGCCTAGGGACGGCGAGCAATCAGCCCCAGCATTTT	CASSLGTASNQPQHF	NA	few	TRBJ1-5	TRBV5-6
TGTGCCAGCAGTGAACGGGGACTAGCGGGAGAGAATGAGCAGTTCTTC	CASSERGLAGENEQFF	TRBD2	once	TRBJ2-1	TRBV6-4
TGTGCCAGCAGGGAAGGACAGGGGGGACTTCGTGGCACTGAAGCTTTCTTT	CASREGQGGLRGTEAFF	TRBD1	NA	TRBJ1-1	TRBV6-1
TGTGCCAGCGCCGGACACTTGAACACTGAAGCTTTCTTT	CASAGHLNTEAFF	NA	NA	TRBJ1-1	TRBV19
TGTGCCAGCACCCTGGGGCTTAGCACAGATACGCAGTATTTT	CASTLGLSTDTQYF	NA	NA	TRBJ2-3	TRBV11-2
TGTGCCAGCAGCCTCAGCGTGGGACTAGCGGAAAAATTCACAGATACGCAGTATTTT	CASSLSVGLAEKFTDTQYF	TRBD2	NA	TRBJ2-3	TRBV11-2
TGTGCCAGCAGCTTGGGAGGGGGCAATGAGCAGTTCTTC	CASSLGGGNEQFF	NA	NA	TRBJ2-1	TRBV7-8
TGTGCCAGCAGCTCGAAGGGCCCGGGGGCCAATGAGCAGTTCTTC	CASSSKGPGANEQFF	NA	few	TRBJ2-1	TRBV7-3
TGTGCCAGCAGTTTAGTAGGGAAGAAAGAAAAACTGTTTTTT	CASSLVGKKEKLFF	NA	NA	TRBJ1-4	TRBV28
TGTGCCAGCAGCACTCGCCAGGCGGCCAAAAACATTCAGTACTTC	CASSTRQAAKNIQYF	NA	NA	TRBJ2-4	TRBV21-1
TGTGCCAGCAGCGTAGGAAACACCGGGGAGCTGTTTTTT	CASSVGNTGELFF	NA	NA	TRBJ2-2	TRBV9
TGTGCCAGTAGCCCCGGACTGAAATTGAGGGCCGAGCAGTACTTC	CASSPGLKLRAEQYF	NA	NA	TRBJ2-7	TRBV19
TGCGCCAGCAGCCCGGGCGGAACGGGCTCCTACAATGAGCAGTTCTTC	CASSPGGTGSYNEQFF	NA	NA	TRBJ2-1	TRBV5-1
TGTGCCAGCAGCCCCCGCAGGGGTTTCACCTACGAGCAGTACTTC	CASSPRRGFTYEQYF	NA	NA	TRBJ2-7	TRBV7-2
TGTGCCAGCAGCTTAGTTGCGGGAGGGCCCGGGGATACGCAGTATTTT	CASSLVAGGPGDTQYF	TRBD2	NA	TRBJ2-3	TRBV7-8
TGTGCCATCAGTGCTTGGGGTAGTAGCGATGAGCAGTTCTTC	CAISAWGSSDEQFF	NA	once	TRBJ2-1	TRBV10-3
TGTGCCAGCAGCGACAGCTCTGGAAACACCATATATTTT	CASSDSSGNTIYF	NA	once	TRBJ1-3	TRBV27
TGTGCCAGAGCCGGGACCTCCACAGATACGCAGTATTTT	CARAGTSTDTQYF	NA	NA	TRBJ2-3	TRBV2
TGTGCCAGCAGTGAAGTCTCGGTCTATGGCTACACCTTC	CASSEVSVYGYTF	NA	NA	TRBJ1-2	TRBV6-1